These 23 T cell receptor beta chains share one sample of origin, sequenced in a study of T cells in localized non-small cell lung cancer. TCRdb keeps only in-frame clones here, not all; method: immunoSEQ multiplex PCR. The sample carries more than 45,000 clones, 86% recorded once. This sample comprised peripheral blood, obtained before any cancer treatment. The receptor set was obtained from a male donor older than 55 with stage III squamous cell lung carcinoma.

The V gene is TRBV7-9, the J gene TRBJ2-1; a possible D gene is TRBD1 (6 bases). The germline gives CDR1 SEHNR, CDR2 FQNEAQ (reference sequence). The CDR3 totals 15 residues. Trimming removed 6 bases from V and 6 bases from J, with 18 bases in between. CDR3 nucleotides: TGTGCCAGCAGGCACTCGGGACAAACCCTCAATGAGCAGTTCTTC. This gives the protein CASRHSGQTLNEQFF.

The J gene is TRBJ2-1, the V gene TRBV9; the match to TRBD2 covers 12 bases. Trimming at V came to 2 bases and at J to 9 bases, leaving 6 bases not matched to a gene. This CDR3 region has 15 residues. Germline V lookup: CDR1 SGDLS, CDR2 YYNGEE. The CDR3 region is CASSVRLAGVFEQFF. The CDR3 coding sequence is TGTGCCAGCAGCGTCAGACTAGCGGGAGTTTTTGAGCAGTTCTTC.

This CDR3 reads CASSWGLDQETQYF. CDR3 DNA sequence: TGTGCCAGCAGCTGGGGACTGGACCAAGAGACCCAGTACTTC. V is TRBV7-9 and J is TRBJ2-5; maybe TRBD2 (6 bases). Germline V gives CDR1 SEHNR, CDR2 FQNEAQ (reference sequence). The CDR3 consists of 14 residues. The V and J ends lost 4 bases and 0 bases respectively, with 9 bases between them.

The chain employs TRBV29-1 and TRBJ1-1, with a possible D match to TRBD1 (6 bases). CDR1 and CDR2 from the germline V gene are SQVTM and ANQGSEA. This CDR3 has 12 amino acids. Deletions cut 4 bases from V and 7 bases from J, with 13 bases between. This CDR3 reads CSVVRGPREAFF. CDR3 nucleotides: TGCAGCGTTGTACGGGGGCCCCGTGAAGCTTTCTTT.

This clone was picked up one time. The rearrangement links TRBV27 to TRBJ1-1; D not resolved. CDR3 length: 14 amino acids. Between the trimmed V and J ends, which lost 4 bases and 6 bases, there was a span of 15 bases. CDR1 MNHEY and CDR2 SMNVEV come from the germline V gene (reference sequence). CDR3 nucleotide sequence: TGTGCCAGCAGTTCCCCCATGAAGAGAGCTGAAGCTTTCTTT. This gives the protein CASSSPMKRAEAFF.

The CDR3 reads CASSGWGKNTEAFF. CDR3 DNA: TGTGCCAGCAGTGGATGGGGAAAGAACACTGAAGCTTTCTTT. This chain links TRBV6-5 with TRBJ1-1; no clear D. Germline CDR1 reads MNHEY; CDR2 reads SVGAGI. Trimming removed 5 bases from V and 1 base from J, with 11 bases in between. The CDR3 is made up of 14 amino acids.

This sequence joins TRBV5-4 and TRBJ2-7; no clear D. Trimming removed 5 bases at V and 0 bases at J, with 9 bases between. Germline CDR1 reads SGHNT; CDR2 reads YYREEE (reference sequence). The CDR3 totals 13 residues. CDR3 loop: CASSSRSSYEQYF. CDR3 in DNA: TGTGCCAGCAGTTCCCGCAGCTCCTACGAGCAGTACTTC.

This chain connects TRBV27 to TRBJ2-1; D call uncertain. CDR3 length: 15 residues. V was clipped by 2 bases and J by 6 bases, with 14 bases between them. The germline V gene has CDR1 MNHEY and CDR2 SMNVEV (reference sequence). The CDR3 loop reads CASSLRPRGPNEQFF. In DNA, the CDR3 is TGTGCCAGCAGTTTACGGCCACGCGGACCCAATGAGCAGTTCTTC.

This chain uses TRBV29-1 with TRBJ2-5; 16 nucleotides line up with TRBD2. Per the germline V gene, CDR1 is SQVTM and CDR2 is ANQGSEA. CDR3 length equals 13 residues. Trimming at V came to 6 bases and at J to 5 bases, leaving 0 bases not matched to a gene. CDR3 amino acids: CSVGLAGGETQYF. CDR3 in DNA: TGCAGCGTGGGACTAGCGGGAGGGGAGACCCAGTACTTC. Full variable domain (rest looked up from reference TRBV29-1 and TRBJ2-5): SAVISQKPSRDICQRGTSLTIQCQVDSQVTMMFWYRQQPGQSLTLIATANQGSEATYESGFVIDKFPISRPNLTFSTLTVSNMSPEDSSIYLCSVGLAGGETQYFGPGTRLLVL.

The rearrangement joins TRBV30 to TRBJ2-5, with D possibly TRBD1 on 5 matching bases. The length of the CDR3 is 12 residues. The V end lost 2 bases, the J end lost 3 bases, and 7 bases lay between the germline ends. Germline CDR1 and CDR2: GTSNPN and SVGIG (reference sequence). As DNA, the CDR3 is TGTGCCTGGAGTCGGACAAAAGAGACCCAGTACTTC. Amino acids: CAWSRTKETQYF. Looking up the rest from reference TRBV30 and TRBJ2-5 gives the full variable domain: SQTIHQWPATLVQPVGSPLSLECTVEGTSNPNLYWYRQAAGRGLQLLFYSVGIGQISSEVPQNLSASRPQDRQFILSSKKLLLSDSGFYLCAWSRTKETQYFGPGTRLLVL.

The rearrangement joins TRBV12-5 to TRBJ2-5; D is possibly TRBD2 (6 bases). V lost 3 bases, J lost 6 bases, and 14 bases lay in between. Germline V CDR1 and CDR2: LGHNT, FRNRAP. The CDR3 consists of 14 residues. The CDR3, as DNA: TGTGCTAGTGGTTTAACGGAGGGGCGTAAGACCCAGTACTTC. Translation gives CASGLTEGRKTQYF.

The V gene is TRBV5-1, the J gene TRBJ2-7; D remains unclear. Trimming took 3 bases from V and 3 from J, leaving 13 bases between them. The V gene's germline CDR1 is SGHRS and CDR2 YFSETQ. The CDR3 runs 14 residues. The CDR3 sequence is CASSWFGPDYEQYF. The CDR3 DNA reads TGCGCCAGCAGCTGGTTCGGGCCCGACTACGAGCAGTACTTC. The full variable domain, rest sourced from reference TRBV5-1 and TRBJ2-7, is KAGVTQTPRYLIKTRGQQVTLSCSPISGHRSVSWYQQTPGQGLQFLFEYFSETQRNKGNFPGRFSGRQFSNSRSEMNVSTLELGDSALYLCASSWFGPDYEQYFGPGTRLTVT.

The chain joins TRBV29-1 to TRBJ2-7; D is unresolved. CDR1 is SQVTM, CDR2 ANQGSEA, per germline. The CDR3 totals 13 residues. The V end lost 3 bases, the J end lost 3 bases, and 12 bases lay between the germline ends. The chain's CDR3 is CSVDDANGYEQYF. CDR3 nucleotide sequence: TGCAGCGTTGACGACGCAAATGGCTACGAGCAGTACTTC.

This chain links TRBV7-6 with TRBJ2-7; 13 nucleotides line up with TRBD2. V shed 5 bases and J 5 bases; nucleotides not matched to a gene: 6. The CDR3 totals 15 residues. Germline loops: CDR1 SGHVS, CDR2 FNYEAQ. The CDR3 reads CASSPGLAGVHEQYF. The DNA for the CDR3 is TGTGCCAGCAGCCCCGGACTAGCGGGAGTTCACGAGCAGTACTTC. Supplemented by reference TRBV7-6 and TRBJ2-7, the full variable domain reads GAGVSQSPRYKVTKRGQDVALRCDPISGHVSLYWYRQALGQGPEFLTYFNYEAQQDKSGLPNDRFSAERPEGSISTLTIQRTEQRDSAMYRCASSPGLAGVHEQYFGPGTRLTVT.

The chain recombines TRBV5-5 with TRBJ2-1; tentatively, D is TRBD1 (5 bases). Germline CDR1 is SGHKS and CDR2 is YYEKEE (reference sequence). The V and J ends lost 4 bases and 1 base respectively, with 24 bases between them. The CDR3 totals 19 residues. The CDR3 coding sequence is TGTGCCAGCAGCCGAAATCCAGGGATGCCCTTGGCTTCCTACAATGAGCAGTTCTTC. Residues: CASSRNPGMPLASYNEQFF.

The chain links TRBV2 to TRBJ1-2; possibly TRBD1 for D (5 bases). The CDR3 extends over 12 amino acids. Germline V lookup: CDR1 SNHLY, CDR2 FYNNEI. V was shortened by 2 bases and J by 7 bases, with 8 bases between the two germline ends. The CDR3 DNA is TGTGCCAGCAGTGAACAGGGCCCTGGCTACACCTTC. The encoded protein is CASSEQGPGYTF.

About this clone itself: The same CDR3 can be traced to other DNA sequences in this sample. Written as DNA, the CDR3 is TGTGCCAGCAGCCTACGTCCGGTAAATAGCAATCAGCCCCAGCATTTT. This translates into CASSLRPVNSNQPQHF. This chain connects TRBV7-2 to TRBJ1-5, with D unclear. The CDR3 is made up of 16 amino acids. Germline V gene lookup returns CDR1 SGHTA and CDR2 FQGNSA. Trimming stripped 5 bases from V and 0 bases from J, with 14 bases between.

The chain uses TRBV29-1 and TRBJ1-4, with D tentatively TRBD1 (6 bases). Looked up from germline, CDR1 is SQVTM and CDR2 is ANQGSEA. The CDR3 consists of 14 residues. V lost 1 base, J lost 8 bases, and 14 bases lay in between. In nucleotides, the CDR3 is TGCAGCGTTGAAGTTCAAGGGGGGGTAGAAAAACTGTTTTTT. It translates to CSVEVQGGVEKLFF.

This chain connects TRBV19 to TRBJ2-3; D uncertain. The V gene's germline CDR1 is LNHDA and CDR2 SQIVND (reference sequence). This CDR3 comprises 14 residues. V gave up 5 bases and J gave up 4 bases, with 13 bases separating them. The CDR3 protein is CASSVGRQPDTQYF. CDR3 nucleotides: TGTGCCAGTAGTGTCGGACGGCAGCCAGATACGCAGTATTTT.

The chain has TRBV4-2 and TRBJ1-2; D perhaps matches TRBD1 (6 bases). The CDR3 has 15 amino acids. Germline values: CDR1 LGHNA, CDR2 YNFKEQ. V lost 1 base and J 5 bases, leaving 14 bases between the germline ends. The CDR3 nucleotides read TGTGCCAGCAGCCAAGCGGACAGTTATGGGTATGGCTACACCTTC. Translating it yields CASSQADSYGYGYTF.

V gene TRBV5-6 combines with J gene TRBJ1-1; D unclear. The CDR3 has 12 residues. The germline V gene encodes CDR1 SGHDT and CDR2 YYEEEE. Trimming cost V 2 bases and J 2 bases, with 4 bases left between them. The CDR3: CASSFGNTEAFF. Here the CDR3 DNA reads TGTGCCAGCAGCTTTGGAAACACTGAAGCTTTCTTT.

V usage is TRBV7-6 and J usage is TRBJ2-7, with 7 bases identical to TRBD1. Germline V gene sequence: CDR1 SGHVS, CDR2 FNYEAQ. The CDR3 sequence is 16 residues long. V shed 0 bases, J shed 3 bases, and the junction held 8 bases outside the gene matches. CDR3 bases: TGTGCCAGCAGCTTAGCGTGGACAGGAATGGGCTACGAGCAGTACTTC. The encoded protein is CASSLAWTGMGYEQYF. The complete variable domain, with remaining parts taken from reference TRBV7-6 and TRBJ2-7, reads GAGVSQSPRYKVTKRGQDVALRCDPISGHVSLYWYRQALGQGPEFLTYFNYEAQQDKSGLPNDRFSAERPEGSISTLTIQRTEQRDSAMYRCASSLAWTGMGYEQYFGPGTRLTVT.

V is TRBV19 and J is TRBJ2-3; D ambiguous. This CDR3 comprises 14 residues. V was clipped by 5 bases and J by 1 base, with 10 bases between them. CDR1 is LNHDA, CDR2 SQIVND, per germline (reference sequence). CDR3 bases: TGTGCCAGTAGTTCCCGACTCGGCACAGATACGCAGTATTTT. Its protein is CASSSRLGTDTQYF.